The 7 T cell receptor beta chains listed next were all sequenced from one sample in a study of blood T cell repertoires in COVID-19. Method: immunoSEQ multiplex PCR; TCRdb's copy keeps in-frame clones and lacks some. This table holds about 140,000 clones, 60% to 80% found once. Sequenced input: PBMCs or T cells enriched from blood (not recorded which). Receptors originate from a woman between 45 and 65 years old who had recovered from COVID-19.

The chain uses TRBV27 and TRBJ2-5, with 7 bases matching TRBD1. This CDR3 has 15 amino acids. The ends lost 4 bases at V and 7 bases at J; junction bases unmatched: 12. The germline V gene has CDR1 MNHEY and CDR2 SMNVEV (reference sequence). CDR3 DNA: TGTGCCAGCAGTTCCACGACAGGGCTTTACGGGACCCAGTACTTC. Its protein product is CASSSTTGLYGTQYF.

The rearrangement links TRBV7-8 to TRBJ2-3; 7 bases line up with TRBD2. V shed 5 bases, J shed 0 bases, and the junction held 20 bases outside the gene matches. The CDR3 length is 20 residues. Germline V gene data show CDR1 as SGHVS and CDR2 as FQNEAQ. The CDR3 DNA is TGTGCCAGCAGCACAGTGGGAGGGCGGGACTCGTCACTTAGCACAGATACGCAGTATTTT. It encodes CASSTVGGRDSSLSTDTQYF.

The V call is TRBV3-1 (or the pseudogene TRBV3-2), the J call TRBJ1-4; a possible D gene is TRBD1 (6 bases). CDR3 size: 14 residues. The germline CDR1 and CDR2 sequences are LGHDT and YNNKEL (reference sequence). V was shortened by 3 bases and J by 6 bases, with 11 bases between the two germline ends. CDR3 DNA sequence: TGTGCCAGCAGCCAGGGGGCGCAGGATGAAAAACTGTTTTTT. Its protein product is CASSQGAQDEKLFF.

The CDR3 here is CASRPQGTDTQYF. As DNA, the CDR3 is TGTGCCAGCAGGCCCCAGGGCACAGATACGCAGTATTTT. V usage is TRBV2 and J usage is TRBJ2-3; D is ambiguous. CDR1 is SNHLY and CDR2 is FYNNEI in the germline V gene. V lost 6 bases and J lost 1, with 8 bases in between. The CDR3 loop spans 13 amino acids.

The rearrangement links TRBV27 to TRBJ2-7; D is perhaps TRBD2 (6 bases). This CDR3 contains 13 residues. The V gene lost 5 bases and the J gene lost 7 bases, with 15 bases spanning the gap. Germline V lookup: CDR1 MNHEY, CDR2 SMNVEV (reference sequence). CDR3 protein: CASSPRRLVEQYF. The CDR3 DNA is TGTGCCAGCAGTCCACGACGACTAGTGGAGCAGTACTTC.

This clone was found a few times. The CDR3 here is CASSPERVSGNTIYF. The DNA for the CDR3 is TGTGCCAGCAGCCCCGAGCGGGTCTCTGGAAACACCATATATTTT. The chain links TRBV7-2 to TRBJ1-3; the D is unclear. V gave up 5 bases and J gave up 0 bases, with 11 bases separating them. Per germline, CDR1 SGHTA and CDR2 FQGNSA. The length of the CDR3 is 15 residues.

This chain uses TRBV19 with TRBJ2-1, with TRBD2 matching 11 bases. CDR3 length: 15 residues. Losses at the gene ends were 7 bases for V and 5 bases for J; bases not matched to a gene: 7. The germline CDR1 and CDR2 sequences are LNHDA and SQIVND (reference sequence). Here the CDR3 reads CASTVLAGEHNEQFF. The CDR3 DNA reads TGTGCCAGTACCGTACTAGCGGGAGAACACAATGAGCAGTTCTTC. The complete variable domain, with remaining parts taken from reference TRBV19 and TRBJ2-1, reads DGGITQSPKYLFRKEGQNVTLSCEQNLNHDAMYWYRQDPGQGLRLIYYSQIVNDFQKGDIAEGYSVSREKKESFPLTVTSAQKNPTAFYLCASTVLAGEHNEQFFGPGTRLTVL.